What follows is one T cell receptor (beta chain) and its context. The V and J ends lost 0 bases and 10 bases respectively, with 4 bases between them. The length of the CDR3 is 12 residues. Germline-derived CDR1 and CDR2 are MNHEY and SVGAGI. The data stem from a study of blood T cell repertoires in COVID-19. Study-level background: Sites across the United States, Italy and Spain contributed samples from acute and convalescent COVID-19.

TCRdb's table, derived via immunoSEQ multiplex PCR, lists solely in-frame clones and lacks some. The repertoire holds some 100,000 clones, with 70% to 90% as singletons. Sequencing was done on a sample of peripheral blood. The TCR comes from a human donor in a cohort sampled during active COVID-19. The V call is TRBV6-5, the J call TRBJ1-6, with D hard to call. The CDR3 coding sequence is TGTGCCAGCAGTTACTCCGGGTCACCCCTCCACTTT. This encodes CASSYSGSPLHF.